The 20 T cell receptor beta chains in this list originate from one sample, sequenced in a study of T cells in Graves' hyperthyroidism and ophthalmopathy. TCR beta CDR3 regions were amplified from RNA transcripts. An initial round of RT-PCR targeting the TCR CDR3 relied on the HTBI primer set. One entry per CDR3 protein results from TCRdb running MiXCR on the multiplex PCR reads. This table holds over 650,000 distinct CDR3 sequences, less than 20% found once. The sequencing input was blood. These receptors all come from a man younger than 30 with Graves' hyperthyroidism.

J is TRBJ2-5 and V is TRBV7-8, with D perhaps TRBD2 (5 bases). CDR1 SGHVS and CDR2 FQNEAQ come from the germline V gene. This CDR3 has 14 amino acids. Trimming took 8 bases from V and 7 from J, leaving 20 bases between them. CDR3 protein: CASGTSGRWATQYF. The CDR3 bases are TGTGCCAGCGGAACAAGTGGGAGATGGGCGACCCAGTACTTC.

This clonotype was seen ten or more times. V gene TRBV20-1 combines with J gene TRBJ2-5; D is possibly TRBD1 (6 bases). The CDR3 runs 11 residues. CDR1 is DFQATT, CDR2 SNEGSKA, per germline (reference sequence). CDR3 sequence: CGLQGRETQYF. CDR3 coding DNA: TGCGGGTTGCAGGGGCGGGAGACCCAGTACTTC.

The chain is built from TRBV28 and TRBJ2-7; the match to TRBD1 covers 9 bases. The CDR3 consists of 15 residues. The trim removed 2 bases at V and 5 bases at J, leaving 7 bases unmatched. Germline V gives CDR1 MDHEN, CDR2 SYDVKM. CDR3 in DNA: TGTGCCAGCAGTTTACCGGGACAGGGTTCGGACGAGCAGTACTTC. Translating it yields CASSLPGQGSDEQYF.

This clonotype was counted ten times or more. The chain combines TRBV3-1 with TRBJ2-7; D might be TRBD1 (6 bases). Germline CDR1 LGHDT, CDR2 YNNKEL (reference sequence). The CDR3 has 13 residues. Trimming shortened V by 6 bases and J by 3 bases, and 12 bases separated the two germline ends. CDR3 nucleotide sequence: TGTGCCAGCAGACTTCTGGACAGCTACGAGCAGTACTTC. Residues: CASRLLDSYEQYF.

This clonotype has a count of ten or more. The chain has TRBV12-3 or TRBV12-4 and TRBJ2-1, with D hard to call. The CDR3 is made up of 12 amino acids. V lost 6 bases to trimming and J lost 8 bases, with 11 bases between them. In DNA form, the CDR3 reads TGTGCCAGCAGCGATACTAAGGATGAGCAGTTCTTC. Translated, it gives CASSDTKDEQFF.

This clonotype was detected a few times. The chain is built from TRBV28 and TRBJ1-2; D may be TRBD1 (5 bases). Trimming took 6 bases from V and 2 from J, leaving 10 bases between them. This CDR3 has 13 residues. Germline V lookup: CDR1 MDHEN, CDR2 SYDVKM. The CDR3 DNA follows: TGTGCCAGCAGGGGTGGGGCCAACTATGGCTACACCTTC. Translated: CASRGGANYGYTF.

This chain joins TRBV20-1 and TRBJ1-1; weak D call: TRBD1 (6 bases). V was clipped by 4 bases and J by 1 base, with 10 bases between them. CDR3 length: 13 residues. Germline V gene lookup returns CDR1 DFQATT and CDR2 SNEGSKA (reference sequence). In DNA form, the CDR3 reads TGCAGTGCTACTAGGGGGGGGAACACTGAAGCTTTCTTT. Amino acids: CSATRGGNTEAFF.

This clonotype has ten or more counts. This chain connects TRBV7-6 to TRBJ2-7; 8 bases are shared with TRBD2. Germline V lookup: CDR1 SGHVS, CDR2 FNYEAQ. V was pared by 1 base and J by 2 bases, with 4 bases of the junction left unmatched. This CDR3 has 15 amino acids. The CDR3 protein is CASSLGVAGPYEQYF. CDR3 DNA: TGTGCCAGCAGCTTAGGGGTAGCGGGACCCTACGAGCAGTACTTC.

As for this clonotype: This may stem from a read error, because a much larger clone lies one nucleotide away. J is TRBJ2-7 and V is TRBV2; D not certain. Trimming left V 8 bases short and J 3 bases short, with 11 bases between. The germline CDR1 and CDR2 sequences are SNHLY and FYNNEI. The CDR3 totals 12 residues. The CDR3 loop is CASGSQFYEQYF. The DNA for the CDR3 is TGTGCCAGCGGTAGCCAGTTCTACGAGCAGTACTTC.

CDR3 coding DNA: TGTGCCAGCAGCTCCCCCGGGACGGACGCTAACTATGGCTACACCTTC. This encodes CASSSPGTDANYGYTF. The chain is built from TRBV28 and TRBJ1-2, with a tentative D call TRBD1 (5 bases). V lost 6 bases to trimming and J lost 0 bases, with 17 bases between them. This CDR3 comprises 16 residues. Germline loops: CDR1 MDHEN, CDR2 SYDVKM.

This clonotype has a handful of counts. Given a much more abundant clone one base away, this may be a read error. The chain combines TRBV28 with TRBJ2-7, with 7 bases fitting TRBD1. This CDR3 is 12 amino acids long. Germline V gives CDR1 MDHEN, CDR2 SYDVKM. After removal of 10 bases from V and 3 bases from J, the junction contained 6 bases not matched to a gene. The CDR3, as DNA: TGTGCCACCGGGACAGCCTTCTACGAGCAGTACTTC. Its protein product is CATGTAFYEQYF.

This clonotype was seen only once. CDR3 amino acids: CASSLTDGLTDTQYF. CDR3 DNA: TGTGCCAGCAGCTTGACTGACGGACTCACAGATACGCAGTATTTT. The rearrangement joins TRBV5-5 to TRBJ2-3; tentatively, D is TRBD2 (5 bases). This CDR3 comprises 15 residues. Looked up from germline, CDR1 is SGHKS and CDR2 is YYEKEE (reference sequence). V was clipped by 1 base and J by 2 bases, with 11 bases between them. The full variable domain, rest sourced from reference TRBV5-5 and TRBJ2-3, is DAGVTQSPTHLIKTRGQQVTLRCSPISGHKSVSWYQQVLGQGPQFIFQYYEKEERGRGNFPDRFSARQFPNYSSELNVNALLLGDSALYLCASSLTDGLTDTQYFGPGTRLTVL.

This clonotype has more than one count but fewer than ten. The CDR3 is CASSRSRQKNIQYF. The DNA of the CDR3 is TGTGCCAGCAGCCGATCGCGACAGAAAAACATTCAGTACTTC. This sequence joins TRBV7-9 and TRBJ2-4; possible D gene TRBD1, 5 bases. V lost 5 bases and J lost 4, with 12 bases in between. Germline assignment: CDR1 SEHNR and CDR2 FQNEAQ (reference sequence). The CDR3 loop spans 14 amino acids.

This clonotype was observed at least ten times. CDR3 sequence (DNA): TGTGCCAGCAGCATATCCCCCTACAGGACTGAAGCTTTCTTT. This sequence encodes CASSISPYRTEAFF. The genes are TRBV11-3 and TRBJ1-1, with a weak D call TRBD1 (5 bases). This CDR3 has 14 amino acids. Germline V gives CDR1 SGHNT, CDR2 YENEEA. The V and J ends lost 5 bases and 5 bases respectively, with 15 bases between them.

The V gene is TRBV19, the J gene TRBJ1-4; D is uncertain. Germline CDR1 LNHDA, CDR2 SQIVND (reference sequence). Trimming stripped 3 bases from V and 8 bases from J, with 10 bases between. The CDR3 totals 13 residues. The CDR3 loop is CASSIAKAEKLFF. The DNA for the CDR3 is TGTGCCAGTAGTATCGCAAAGGCCGAAAAACTGTTTTTT.

This clonotype was found a few times. The rearrangement joins TRBV27 to TRBJ2-1, with 8 nucleotides matching TRBD2. Germline V gene lookup returns CDR1 MNHEY and CDR2 SMNVEV (reference sequence). This CDR3 has 17 residues. V lost 2 bases and J lost 2; bases outside the gene matches: 8. The CDR3 DNA follows: TGTGCCAGCAGTTTAGAGAACGAGCGGGAGACCTACAATGAGCAGTTCTTC. Amino acids: CASSLENERETYNEQFF.

The chain combines TRBV29-1 with TRBJ2-2; 8 bases are shared with TRBD1. Germline values: CDR1 SQVTM, CDR2 ANQGSEA. This CDR3 comprises 11 residues. Trimming at V came to 6 bases and at J to 10 bases, leaving 4 bases not matched to a gene. CDR3 protein: CSVRTGPELFF. The CDR3 DNA sequence: TGCAGCGTACGGACAGGGCCGGAGCTGTTTTTT.

V usage is TRBV11-2 and J usage is TRBJ1-3; TRBD1 is a possible D gene (6 bases). V lost 6 bases to trimming and J lost 0 bases, with 36 bases between them. Germline V CDR1 and CDR2: SGHAT, FQNNGV. The length of the CDR3 is 23 residues. The CDR3 here is CASSERRRGGARRGTSSGNTIYF. The CDR3, as DNA: TGTGCCAGCAGTGAACGTCGTAGGGGGGGCGCCCGTAGGGGAACTAGCTCTGGAAACACCATATATTTT.

There are many counts of this clonotype. This sequence joins TRBV20-1 and TRBJ2-1; 10 bases align to TRBD2. CDR3 length: 16 residues. Germline CDR1 DFQATT, CDR2 SNEGSKA (reference sequence). V dropped 1 base and J dropped 8; count of bases not matched to a gene: 11. CDR3 sequence (DNA): TGCAGTGCTAGAGTAGGGCGAGCGGGAGGGCTGGATGAGCAGTTCTTC. It codes for CSARVGRAGGLDEQFF.

The J gene is TRBJ2-1, the V gene TRBV10-3; tentative D call: TRBD1 (6 bases). Deletions cut 6 bases from V and 3 bases from J, with 15 bases between. The CDR3 has 15 residues. Looked up from germline, CDR1 is ENHRY and CDR2 is SYGVKD. This CDR3 is CAIRRGQGYYNEQFF. As DNA, the CDR3 is TGTGCCATCAGGAGGGGACAAGGATACTACAATGAGCAGTTCTTC.